A selection of T cell receptor beta chains follows, all from one sample in a study of blood T cell repertoires in COVID-19. Measured with immunoSEQ multiplex PCR; TCRdb has only the in-frame clones, and not every one. The table has about 260,000 clones, around nine tenths seen once; the top ten hold 10%. The sample taken for sequencing was peripheral blood. All receptors derive from a woman in her seventies with COVID-19, enrolled during active disease. CDR3s include the opening cysteine and the closing phenylalanine or tryptophan. Each record gives: clone size, J gene, D gene, V gene, CDR3 DNA, CDR3 protein. The D gene is left open where the match is weak. Where a row states a size, it is once, few, many or the class of an expanded clone; other rows omit it.

clone size: -
J gene: TRBJ2-1
D gene: TRBD2
V gene: TRBV5-1
CDR3 DNA: TGCGCCAGCAGCTTGGGACTAGCGGGAGGGCTCGGGAATGAGCAGTTCTTC
CDR3 protein: CASSLGLAGGLGNEQFF

clone size: -
J gene: TRBJ2-7
D gene: TRBD2
V gene: TRBV5-4
CDR3 DNA: TGTGCCAGCACCTACCTTGGCGGGAGCTACGAGCAGTACTTC
CDR3 protein: CASTYLGGSYEQYF

clone size: -
J gene: TRBJ2-1
D gene: TRBD2
V gene: TRBV6-1
CDR3 DNA: TGTGCCAGCAGTGCGCGGTTAGCGGGAGGGGTCTACAATGAGCAGTTCTTC
CDR3 protein: CASSARLAGGVYNEQFF

clone size: -
J gene: TRBJ1-5
D gene: -
V gene: TRBV19
CDR3 DNA: TGTGCCAGCCACCCCGCAGGGGTAAGGGATCAGCCCCAGCATTTT
CDR3 protein: CASHPAGVRDQPQHF

clone size: -
J gene: TRBJ2-7
D gene: -
V gene: TRBV12-5
CDR3 DNA: TGTGCTAGTGGTTCGGGGAACCTAGCCTACGAGCAGTACTTC
CDR3 protein: CASGSGNLAYEQYF

clone size: -
J gene: TRBJ2-5
D gene: TRBD2
V gene: TRBV29-1
CDR3 DNA: TGCAGCGCTGAGTCTAGCGGGGAGACCCAGTACTTC
CDR3 protein: CSAESSGETQYF

clone size: -
J gene: TRBJ1-5
D gene: TRBD1
V gene: TRBV2
CDR3 DNA: TGTGCCAGCATGGGGGACAGGGGGCGGGATCAGCCCCAGCATTTT
CDR3 protein: CASMGDRGRDQPQHF

clone size: -
J gene: TRBJ2-7
D gene: TRBD2
V gene: TRBV2
CDR3 DNA: TGTGCCAGCAGTGCGGGACTAGCGGGAGCTCCCCGGTTTGTCTTC
CDR3 protein: CASSAGLAGAPRFVF

clone size: -
J gene: TRBJ1-6
D gene: -
V gene: TRBV9
CDR3 DNA: TGTGCCAGCAGCGCGGGGGTTTCACCCCTCCACTTT
CDR3 protein: CASSAGVSPLHF

clone size: -
J gene: TRBJ1-5
D gene: -
V gene: TRBV11-2
CDR3 DNA: TGTGCCAGCAGCTTGACCGACTGGGGGCAACAGCCCCAGCATTTT
CDR3 protein: CASSLTDWGQQPQHF

clone size: -
J gene: TRBJ1-3
D gene: -
V gene: TRBV28
CDR3 DNA: TGTGCCAGCAGTTTACAAACTGGAAACACCATATATTTT
CDR3 protein: CASSLQTGNTIYF

clone size: -
J gene: TRBJ2-5
D gene: TRBD2
V gene: TRBV11-2
CDR3 DNA: TGTGCCAGCAGCTTAGATGGGAGGGCTTATACTGCGGGGGAGACCCAGTACTTC
CDR3 protein: CASSLDGRAYTAGETQYF

clone size: -
J gene: TRBJ1-1
D gene: TRBD1
V gene: TRBV30
CDR3 DNA: TGTGCCTGGAGTGTACTAGGGTTGGGGGACAGGGGTTTCTGGGACACTGAAGCTTTCTTT
CDR3 protein: CAWSVLGLGDRGFWDTEAFF

clone size: -
J gene: TRBJ2-3
D gene: TRBD2
V gene: TRBV11-3
CDR3 DNA: TGTGCCAGCAGCTTTCGTGGGAGGGCAGATACGCAGTATTTT
CDR3 protein: CASSFRGRADTQYF

clone size: once
J gene: TRBJ1-5
D gene: -
V gene: TRBV28
CDR3 DNA: TGTGCCAGCAGTTCCCTGAGCGGCCAGGACAATCAGCCCCAGCATTTT
CDR3 protein: CASSSLSGQDNQPQHF

clone size: -
J gene: TRBJ2-1
D gene: TRBD2
V gene: TRBV19
CDR3 DNA: TGTGCCACCAAGCGCCTAGCGGTCTACAATGAGCAGTTCTTC
CDR3 protein: CATKRLAVYNEQFF

clone size: -
J gene: TRBJ1-1
D gene: -
V gene: TRBV28
CDR3 DNA: TGTGCCAGCCAAACAGGGACATACACTGAAGCTTTCTTT
CDR3 protein: CASQTGTYTEAFF

clone size: -
J gene: TRBJ2-3
D gene: -
V gene: TRBV7-2
CDR3 DNA: TGTGCCAGCAGCCGGGGGGCAGAAAGCACAGATACGCAGTATTTT
CDR3 protein: CASSRGAESTDTQYF

clone size: -
J gene: TRBJ1-2
D gene: -
V gene: TRBV6-5
CDR3 DNA: TGTGCCAGCAGTTACTCCCAGGGTGGCTACACCTTC
CDR3 protein: CASSYSQGGYTF

clone size: -
J gene: TRBJ2-1
D gene: TRBD1
V gene: TRBV15
CDR3 DNA: TGTGCCACCAGCAGAGTTGGGACAGGAGCCTACAATGAGCAGTTCTTC
CDR3 protein: CATSRVGTGAYNEQFF

clone size: -
J gene: TRBJ1-5
D gene: TRBD1
V gene: TRBV2
CDR3 DNA: TGTGCCAGCAGTGAACCGAGACAGGGGATTCATAGCAATCAGCCCCAGCATTTT
CDR3 protein: CASSEPRQGIHSNQPQHF

clone size: -
J gene: TRBJ1-1
D gene: TRBD1
V gene: TRBV28
CDR3 DNA: TGTGCCAGCAGTTCACAGGGGGCGTCAGGTGAAGCTTTCTTT
CDR3 protein: CASSSQGASGEAFF